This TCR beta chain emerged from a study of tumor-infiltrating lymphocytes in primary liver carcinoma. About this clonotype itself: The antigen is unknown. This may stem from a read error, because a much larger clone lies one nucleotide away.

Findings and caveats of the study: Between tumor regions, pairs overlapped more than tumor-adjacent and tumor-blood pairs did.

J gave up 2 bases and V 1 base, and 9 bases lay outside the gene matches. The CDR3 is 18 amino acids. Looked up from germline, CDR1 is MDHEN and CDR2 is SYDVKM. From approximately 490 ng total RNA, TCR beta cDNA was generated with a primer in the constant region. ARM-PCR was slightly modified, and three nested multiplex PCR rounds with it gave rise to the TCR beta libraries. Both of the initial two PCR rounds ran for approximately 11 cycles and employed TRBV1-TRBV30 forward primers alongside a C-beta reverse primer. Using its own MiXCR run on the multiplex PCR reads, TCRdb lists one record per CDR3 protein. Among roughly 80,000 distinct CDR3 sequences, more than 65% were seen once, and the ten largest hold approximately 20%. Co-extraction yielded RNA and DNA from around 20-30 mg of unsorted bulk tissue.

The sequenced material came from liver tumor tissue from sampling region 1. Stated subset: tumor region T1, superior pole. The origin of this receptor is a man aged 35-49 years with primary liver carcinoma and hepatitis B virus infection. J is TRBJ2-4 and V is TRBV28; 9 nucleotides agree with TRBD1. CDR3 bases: TGTGCCAGCAGTTTATATGGGACAGGGTTGTTGTCCAAAAACATTCAGTACTTC. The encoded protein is CASSLYGTGLLSKNIQYF.